This is a list of T cell receptor beta chains from one sample in a study of blood T cell repertoires in COVID-19. Method: immunoSEQ multiplex PCR; TCRdb's copy keeps in-frame clones and lacks some. Of more than 65,000 clones listed, 65% to 85% are singletons. The specimen was peripheral blood. The receptors shown here come from a man in his fifties or sixties with active or convalescent COVID-19. The CDR3 runs from the conserved cysteine through the conserved F or W.

v_call,cdr3_length,j_call,cdr3_aa
TRBV10-3,13,TRBJ1-1,CAISESTTAEAFF
TRBV6-2/TRBV6-3,19,TRBJ2-2,CASSYASNRGKLNTGELFF
TRBV5-5,15,TRBJ1-5,CASSLGPLSNQPQHF
TRBV7-2,15,TRBJ2-3,CASSPPGLSTDTQYF
TRBV5-6,16,TRBJ1-3,CASSLTGGLSGNTIYF
TRBV5-6,13,TRBJ1-1,CASSLSMNTEAFF
TRBV2,17,TRBJ2-3,CASRRLAGGGLTDTQYF
TRBV9,14,TRBJ2-7,CASSHSDNSYEQYF
TRBV9,15,TRBJ2-4,CASSVGTGSADIQYF
TRBV7-8,16,TRBJ1-4,CASSLSRLATNEKLFF
TRBV18,16,TRBJ2-5,CASSPTGTGEGETQYF
TRBV7-2,14,TRBJ2-7,CASSLAAGRYEQYF
TRBV4-3,16,TRBJ1-6,CASSLLPGTGESPLHF
TRBV5-1,15,TRBJ1-2,CASSLDNTAPYGYTF
TRBV19,14,TRBJ1-5,CASTKRVSNQPQHF
TRBV18,14,TRBJ2-7,CASSTGGGTYEQYF
TRBV19,14,TRBJ2-3,CASSDSPDRDTQYF
TRBV7-8,12,TRBJ2-7,CASSTGTGERYF
TRBV7-2,17,TRBJ2-2,CASSSPGPTGGSGELFF